One T cell receptor beta chain is described in this entry. Its antigen remains unknown. CDR1 and CDR2 (germline): MGHRA, YSYEKL. There are 15 residues in the CDR3. V lost 0 bases, J lost 3 bases, and 9 bases lay in between. This sample was included in a study of cytomegalovirus exposure and HLA in healthy donors. Study-wide points: An analysis done earlier found most TCR beta V segments productive about 90% or about 30% of the time. Later on, an analysis tied around 17,000 TCR beta sequences to HLA alleles at 0.05 false discovery rate. Sequencing likely caused a cluster of highly shared sequence variants. Sequences of the TCR beta chain were said to predict the HLA-A and HLA-B alleles of most subjects accurately.

PCR was performed using 60 Vbeta and 13 Jbeta primers. Repertoires were generated with immunoSEQ multiplex PCR, while TCRdb's copy carries only in-frame clones and drops some. The table includes some 90,000 clones, about four fifths detected once. Sequencing used PBMCs. The receptor comes from a woman between 65 and 79 years old in good health and CMV-seropositive. The chain recombines TRBV4-1 with TRBJ1-5; D is perhaps TRBD1 (6 bases). CDR3 sequence (DNA): TGCGCCAGCAGCCAAGAACGACAGGTCAATCAGCCCCAGCATTTT. Translating gives CASSQERQVNQPQHF.